Detailed here is one TCR beta chain. The data belong to a study of blood T cell repertoires in COVID-19. Study-level background: Specimens from acute and convalescent COVID-19 originated in the United States, Italy and Spain.

Sequencing was performed with immunoSEQ multiplex PCR; in TCRdb, only in-frame clones are kept and a portion is missing. Of roughly 79,000 clones listed, 84% are singletons. Trimming shortened V by 1 base and J by 4 bases, and 14 bases separated the two germline ends. CDR3 length: 16 amino acids. Germline V gene sequence: CDR1 KGHSH, CDR2 LQKENI. This rearrangement joins TRBV18 to TRBJ1-3, with D possibly matching TRBD1 (5 bases). The receptor was isolated from a man aged 45-65 years with acute or convalescent COVID-19. The sequenced sample was peripheral blood. The CDR3 coding sequence is TGTGCCAGCTCACCACGGGAAGGAAGGGGAGGAAACACCATATATTTT. Encoded protein: CASSPREGRGGNTIYF.